This T cell receptor (beta chain) was recovered during a study of blood T cell repertoires in COVID-19. This clone was seen just once. This CDR3 spans 15 amino acids. The trim removed 3 bases at V and 7 bases at J, leaving 8 bases unmatched. Germline values: CDR1 SGHTA, CDR2 FQGNSA. Original methodology: Scientists estimated how many nucleated cells there were by amplifying reference gene primers. Produced via immunoSEQ multiplex PCR; TCRdb's table is partial and in-frame only. V and J calls and clone size are copied from that table; D and trimming were computed from the DNA. The sample consists of approximately 70,000 clones, approximately 88% of them appearing once.

The receptor comes from a woman aged 70-85 years with acute or convalescent COVID-19. Sample: peripheral blood. The gene calls are TRBV7-2 and TRBJ1-2; 10 nucleotides match TRBD1. As DNA, the CDR3 is TGTGCCAGCAGCTTGGGGAGGACAGGGGGACGTGGCTACACCTTC. It is translated as CASSLGRTGGRGYTF. Full variable domain (remainder filled in from reference TRBV7-2 and TRBJ1-2): GAGVSQSPSNKVTEKGKDVELRCDPISGHTALYWYRQSLGQGLEFLIYFQGNSAPDKSGLPSDRFSAERTGGSVSTLTIQRTQQEDSAVYLCASSLGRTGGRGYTFGSGTRLTVV.